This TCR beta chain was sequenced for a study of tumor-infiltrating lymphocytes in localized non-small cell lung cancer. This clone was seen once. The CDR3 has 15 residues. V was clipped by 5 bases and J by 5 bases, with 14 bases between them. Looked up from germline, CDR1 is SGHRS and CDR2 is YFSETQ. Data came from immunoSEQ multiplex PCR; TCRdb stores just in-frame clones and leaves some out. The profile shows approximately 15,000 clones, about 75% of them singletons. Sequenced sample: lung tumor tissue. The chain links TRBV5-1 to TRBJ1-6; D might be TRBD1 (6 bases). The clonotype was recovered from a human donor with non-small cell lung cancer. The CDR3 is CASRGGVSNNSPLHF. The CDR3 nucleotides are TGCGCCAGCAGAGGGGGGGTAAGCAATAATTCACCCCTCCACTTT.